The T cell receptor beta chain described here comes from a study of T cell responses to AZD1222 COVID-19 vaccine. Study-level findings and limits: Increased Spike-specific TCR breadth and depth were observed after two AZD1222 doses.

The CDR3 length is 14 residues. The germline CDR1 and CDR2 sequences are SGHRS and YFSETQ. V was cut by 0 bases and J by 4 bases, with 10 bases left in between. A note on this clone: Its target is unknown.

Data came from immunoSEQ multiplex PCR; TCRdb stores just in-frame clones and leaves some out. Of 150,000 or so clones in the sample, 85% to 95% were seen once. Sample: peripheral blood, taken 28 days after the second AZD1222 dose. The source of this sequence is an adult who received the AZD1222 COVID-19 vaccine. The gene calls are TRBV5-1 and TRBJ1-2, with D unclear. The CDR3 sequence is CASSLAARIYGYTF. The CDR3, as DNA: TGCGCCAGCAGCTTGGCGGCCAGGATCTATGGCTACACCTTC.